This T cell receptor beta chain appears in the sequencing data of a study of CD8+CD57+ T cells in acquired aplastic anemia. As for the study in general: Sorted CD4+ and CD8+ cells gave an average of approximately 3 ug of DNA.

TCR beta VDJ and CDR3 profiling used genomic DNA as template. One entry per CDR3 protein results from TCRdb running MiXCR on the reads. Of 200,000 or so distinct CDR3 sequences listed, under 55% were seen once; the top ten hold over 7.5%. CDR1 and CDR2 from the germline V gene are WNHNN and SYGVQD (reference sequence). Trimming took 5 bases from V and 4 from J; bases not matched to a gene: 4. CDR3 size: 13 residues. By flow cytometry, patients selected for sequencing had shown an expansion of CD8+CD57+ cells. Study observations and caveats: Patient and control CD8+ Simpson's diversity was not significantly different.

On this clonotype itself: What it recognizes is unknown.

This TCR was recovered from a human donor with aplastic anemia. The material sequenced was sorted CD4+, CD8+, or CD8+CD57+ T cells (not recorded which) from PBMCs. The rearrangement uses TRBV10-1 and TRBJ2-7; TRBD1 aligns across 8 bases. CDR3 bases: TGCGCCAGCAGTCCGGACAGGGATTACGAGCAGTACTTC. It codes for CASSPDRDYEQYF.